This T cell receptor (beta chain) was documented in a study of cytomegalovirus exposure and HLA in healthy donors. The PCR contained 60 Vbeta and 13 Jbeta primers. Clones were sequenced by immunoSEQ multiplex PCR, and TCRdb holds only the in-frame ones, with some missing. The sample consists of 150,000 to 200,000 clones, more than 65% of them appearing once. Per the germline V gene, CDR1 is LGHNA and CDR2 is YSLEER. Between the trimmed V and J ends, which lost 0 bases and 3 bases, there was a span of 12 bases. The CDR3 covers 16 residues. Sequencing used PBMCs. This chain connects TRBV4-3 to TRBJ2-1, with a possible D match to TRBD2 (6 bases). The sequence was obtained from a girl between 10 and 17 years old in good health and CMV-seropositive. The CDR3 spells CASSQDRGKSYNEQFF. The CDR3 nucleotides are TGCGCCAGCAGCCAAGATCGGGGGAAAAGCTACAATGAGCAGTTCTTC.